This T cell receptor beta chain was profiled in a study of Graves' ophthalmopathy and Graves' hyperthyroidism. This clonotype has at least ten counts. The TCR beta CDR3 regions underwent amplification from RNA transcripts. Second-round multiplex PCR came after a first-round RT-PCR that employed HTBI primers. One entry per CDR3 protein results from TCRdb running MiXCR on the multiplex PCR reads. The sample includes about 660,000 distinct CDR3 sequences, roughly 41% of them seen just once. Material for sequencing was peripheral blood. This clonotype was sampled from an adult man with Graves' ophthalmopathy.

In DNA form, the CDR3 reads TGTGCCAGCAGCTCTGGGGTCACGGGGCAAGAGACCCAGTACTTC. Its protein product is CASSSGVTGQETQYF. The J gene is TRBJ2-5, the V gene TRBV7-8, with D possibly being TRBD2 (5 bases). CDR1 and CDR2 (germline): SGHVS, FQNEAQ. Trimming cost V 4 bases and J 2 bases, with 14 bases left between them. The CDR3 is made up of 15 amino acids.